These T cell receptor beta chains were read from a single sample in a study of blood T cell repertoires in COVID-19. Assay used: immunoSEQ multiplex PCR; TCRdb lists only in-frame clones, some missing. The profile shows roughly 150,000 clones, approximately 90% of them singletons. Sequenced: peripheral blood. Receptors originate from a woman aged 40 to 50 with acute or convalescent COVID-19. The conserved cysteine and the conserved F or W are not part of the CDR3 here. Fields, in order: V gene, J gene, clone size, CDR3 length, D gene, CDR3 protein. A D gene is named only where the DNA matches it firmly. Not every row has a clone size; where given, it reads once, few, many or a size class.

TRBV3-1/TRBV3-2	TRBJ1-1	NA	12	NA	ASTQNSVNTEAF
TRBV2	TRBJ2-7	NA	12	NA	ASSEYRGGSEQY
TRBV6-5	TRBJ1-5	NA	13	TRBD1	ASSPVGQGRQPQH
TRBV19	TRBJ2-7	NA	12	TRBD2	ASRTSGGDYEQY
TRBV2	TRBJ1-1	NA	10	NA	ASSERGQEAF
TRBV9	TRBJ2-7	NA	13	TRBD2	ASSPDPSGNYEQY
TRBV27	TRBJ2-2	NA	14	TRBD2	ASSEIAGAVTGELF
TRBV12-5	TRBJ1-3	NA	13	NA	ASGLRGISGNTIY
TRBV19	TRBJ2-7	NA	12	TRBD2	ASSRGRVLDEQY
TRBV14	TRBJ1-2	NA	14	TRBD1	ASSQNRDRLLNGYT
TRBV12-5	TRBJ2-1	once	14	TRBD2	ASGLGTSGTVNEQF
TRBV30	TRBJ2-7	NA	13	NA	AWSVITRARYEQY
TRBV19	TRBJ1-5	NA	15	TRBD1	ASRLLAGQGAWQPQH
TRBV30	TRBJ1-5	NA	14	NA	AWSARGGLENQPQH
TRBV2	TRBJ2-1	NA	11	NA	ASRSDRNNEQF
TRBV11-2	TRBJ1-2	NA	15	NA	ASSFFTRQSGDYGYT
TRBV7-9	TRBJ1-3	NA	12	TRBD1	ASSLEGQGNTIY
TRBV28	TRBJ2-7	NA	13	NA	ASSLQGGRPFEQY
TRBV5-4	TRBJ2-7	NA	12	TRBD2	ASSPTSGLYEQY
TRBV7-9	TRBJ2-2	NA	13	NA	ASSLVRGNTGELF
TRBV30	TRBJ2-1	once	12	NA	AWELTGIYNEQF
TRBV6-5	TRBJ2-3	NA	13	NA	ASSPRDIYTDTQY
TRBV19	TRBJ2-7	NA	12	NA	ASSSRDTIYEQY
TRBV4-1	TRBJ2-7	once	12	TRBD1	ASSLSGTGTEQY
TRBV6-5	TRBJ2-7	NA	13	TRBD2	ASSYSGTRIYEQY
TRBV27	TRBJ1-6	NA	13	NA	ATQQGPDINSPLH
TRBV29-1	TRBJ1-2	NA	13	NA	SVKGGSQINYGYT
TRBV4-1	TRBJ1-1	NA	12	TRBD1	ASSQTGKGTEAF
TRBV24-1	TRBJ2-1	NA	14	NA	ATSASGTAGLNEQF
TRBV27	TRBJ2-7	NA	14	TRBD1	ASSPRSGQGRYEQY
TRBV6-5	TRBJ2-1	NA	10	NA	AIRGANNEQF
TRBV11-3	TRBJ1-2	NA	15	TRBD1	ASSLEGRDRGSNGYT
TRBV29-1	TRBJ1-2	NA	10	TRBD1	SGGTGIRGYT
TRBV6-5	TRBJ1-2	NA	11	NA	ATSPPTNYGYT
TRBV7-2	TRBJ2-3	NA	15	TRBD2	ASSAISGTSYTDTQY
TRBV11-1	TRBJ2-1	NA	13	NA	ASSQDRGSYNEQF
TRBV7-2	TRBJ2-7	once	12	NA	ASSESGARYEQY